The sequence of this TCR beta chain was determined in a study of T cell responses to AZD1222 COVID-19 vaccine. Note on this clone: Its antigen is as yet unknown.

The study, taken as a whole, reports: Nearly half of spike-specific TCRs reportedly go after variant regions that carry no mutations. Seropositive at baseline were only six AZD1222 recipients.

Clones were sequenced by immunoSEQ multiplex PCR, and TCRdb holds only the in-frame ones, with some missing. The sample consists of 150,000 to 200,000 clones, around 95% of them appearing once. V was pared by 5 bases and J by 2 bases, with 14 bases between. CDR3 length: 15 amino acids. Germline V gene lookup returns CDR1 MNHEY and CDR2 SMNVEV (reference sequence). The source material was peripheral blood, sampled on day 0 of AZD1222 vaccination. V and J are TRBV27 and TRBJ2-3; D perhaps matches TRBD2 (6 bases). The source is an adult in good health. The CDR3 here is CASSTRWDFTDTQYF. The DNA of the CDR3 is TGTGCCAGCAGTACTAGATGGGACTTCACAGATACGCAGTATTTT.